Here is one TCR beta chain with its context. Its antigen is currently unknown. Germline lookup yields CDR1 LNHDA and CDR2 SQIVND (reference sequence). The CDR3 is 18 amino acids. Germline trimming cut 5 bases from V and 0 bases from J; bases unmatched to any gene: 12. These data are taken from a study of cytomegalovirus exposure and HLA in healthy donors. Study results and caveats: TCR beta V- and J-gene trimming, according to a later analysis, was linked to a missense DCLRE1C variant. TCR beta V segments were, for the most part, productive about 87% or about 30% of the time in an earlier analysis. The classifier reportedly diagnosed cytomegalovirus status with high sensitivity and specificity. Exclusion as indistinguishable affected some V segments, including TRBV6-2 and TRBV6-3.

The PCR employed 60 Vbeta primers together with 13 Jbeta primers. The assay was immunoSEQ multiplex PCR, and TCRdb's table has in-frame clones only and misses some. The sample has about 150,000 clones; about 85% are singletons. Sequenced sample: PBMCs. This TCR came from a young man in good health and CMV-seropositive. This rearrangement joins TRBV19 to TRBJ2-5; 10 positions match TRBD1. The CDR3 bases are TGTGCCAGTAGTCCTAGACAGGGGGCTACCGTATACCAAGAGACCCAGTACTTC. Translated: CASSPRQGATVYQETQYF.